This TCR beta chain was recovered during a study of T cells in Graves' hyperthyroidism and ophthalmopathy. Background on the study: Once the initial diagnosis was made, peripheral blood was obtained before any treatment. Study conclusions and caveats: Blood held most thyroid clonotypes expanded above 0.001 frequency.

An absence of ophthalmopathy progression within 18 months meant stable Graves' hyperthyroidism. Thyroid ultrasound, orbital computed tomography, clinical symptoms, and serum thyroxine and TRAb underpinned diagnoses. Trimming at V came to 4 bases and at J to 3 bases, leaving 10 bases not matched to a gene. Looked up from germline, CDR1 is SGDLS and CDR2 is YYNGEE. CDR3 length equals 17 residues. Amplification of TCR beta CDR3 regions used RNA as the template. RT-PCR in the first round (using the HTBI primer set) targeted the TCR CDR3. Each CDR3 protein gets one entry after TCRdb re-called the multiplex PCR reads with MiXCR. Found here are under 650,000 distinct CDR3 sequences, 16% of them singletons; the top ten hold around 3.9%. This clonotype appeared a few times. Its specificity is unknown.

The sequenced sample consisted of blood. The sequence was obtained from a woman aged 25-40 years with Graves' hyperthyroidism. The chain recombines TRBV9 with TRBJ2-3; TRBD2 matches at 11 bases. CDR3: CASSLIAGGFVTDTQYF. CDR3 sequence (DNA): TGTGCCAGCAGCCTCATAGCGGGAGGGTTTGTTACAGATACGCAGTATTTT.